The rows below give T cell receptor beta chains drawn from one sample of a study of PD-1 blockade in classical Hodgkin lymphoma. Generated by immunoSEQ multiplex PCR, the TCRdb table keeps only in-frame clones and is missing some. The sample yields about 97,000 clones, around four fifths seen once. Sequencing was performed on peripheral blood mononuclear cells (PBMCs), taken at baseline. The receptor source for this set is a human donor with classical Hodgkin lymphoma. Both conserved end residues are part of each CDR3. The D gene is left open where the match is weak. Size tells how often a clone was seen (once, few, many) or the class of an expanded clone, and some rows leave it out.

d_gene	j_gene	abundance	v_gene	CDR3nt	CDR3aa
TRBD2	TRBJ2-7	few	TRBV5-1	TGCGCCAGCAGCTTGGTCTCGGGACTAGCGGGAGGCTACGAGCAGTACTTC	CASSLVSGLAGGYEQYF
TRBD1	TRBJ1-4	.	TRBV19	TGTGCCAGTAGAAGAATACAGGGGGCAACTAATGAAAAACTGTTTTTT	CASRRIQGATNEKLFF
.	TRBJ2-1	.	TRBV9	TGTGCCAGCAGCGTAGGCCCCAACAGGGAGGTCGGTGAGCAGTTCTTC	CASSVGPNREVGEQFF
TRBD1	TRBJ1-4	.	TRBV5-1	TGCGCCAGCAGCGCCTTACAGGGGGCGCAGGAAAAACTGTTTTTT	CASSALQGAQEKLFF
TRBD1	TRBJ2-1	.	TRBV7-2	TGTGCCAGCAGCACGACAGGGGTCAATGAGCAGTTCTTC	CASSTTGVNEQFF
.	TRBJ1-2	many	TRBV28	TGTGCCAGTAACAAACCCCCCGCCATCTATGGCTACACCTTC	CASNKPPAIYGYTF
.	TRBJ2-5	.	TRBV7-9	TGTGCCAGCAGCCCCGGGGGAGTCGCGACCCAGTACTTC	CASSPGGVATQYF
.	TRBJ1-5	.	TRBV7-2	TGTGCCAGCAGCTTAGCCAAGCCCACACCGTATAGCAATCAGCCCCAGCATTTT	CASSLAKPTPYSNQPQHF
TRBD2	TRBJ2-1	.	TRBV6-6	TGTGCCAGCAGTTACTCGATTAGCGGGAACGATGAGCAGTTCTTC	CASSYSISGNDEQFF
TRBD1	TRBJ1-2	.	TRBV5-4	TGTGCCAGCAGCCCGGGACAGGGGAACTATGGCTACACCTTC	CASSPGQGNYGYTF
TRBD1	TRBJ2-7	.	TRBV28	TGTGCCAGTGCGGACAGGGAGAGGGGTACCTACGAGCAGTACTTC	CASADRERGTYEQYF
TRBD1	TRBJ1-1	.	TRBV6-1	TGTGCCAGCAAAACACAGGGGGCGGGCACTGAAGCTTTCTTT	CASKTQGAGTEAFF
.	TRBJ2-7	many	TRBV6-1	TGTGCCAGCAGTGAATTAACAGGGCACGAGCAGTACTTC	CASSELTGHEQYF
.	TRBJ1-1	few	TRBV6-4	TGTGCCAGCAGTGACTTCAGTTCGAACACTGAAGCTTTCTTT	CASSDFSSNTEAFF
.	TRBJ2-2	once	TRBV19	TGTGCCAGTAGTATAGGGTCAGGGGCCGGGGAGCTGTTTTTT	CASSIGSGAGELFF
TRBD1	TRBJ2-7	.	TRBV19	TGTGCCAGTAGTATAACAGGGGCGTACGAGCAGTACTTC	CASSITGAYEQYF
.	TRBJ1-4	.	TRBV7-9	TGTGCCAGCAGCTTCCAGGGTGGGGAAAAACTGTTTTTT	CASSFQGGEKLFF
TRBD1	TRBJ1-5	.	TRBV19	TGTGCCAGTAGTATACTGGGGACAGGGGGCCAGCCCCAGCATTTT	CASSILGTGGQPQHF
.	TRBJ1-1	once	TRBV5-5	TGTGCCAGCAGCTTGGAGACAGCGGGACACACTGAAGCTTTCTTT	CASSLETAGHTEAFF